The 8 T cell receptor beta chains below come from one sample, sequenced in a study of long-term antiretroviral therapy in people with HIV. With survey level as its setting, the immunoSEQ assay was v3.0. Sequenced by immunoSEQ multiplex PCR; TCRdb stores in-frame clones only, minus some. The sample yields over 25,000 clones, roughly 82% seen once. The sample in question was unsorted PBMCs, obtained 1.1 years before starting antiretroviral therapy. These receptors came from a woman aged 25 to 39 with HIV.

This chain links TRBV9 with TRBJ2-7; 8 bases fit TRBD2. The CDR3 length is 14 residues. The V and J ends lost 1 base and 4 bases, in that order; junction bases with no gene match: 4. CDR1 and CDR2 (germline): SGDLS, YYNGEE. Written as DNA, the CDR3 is TGTGCCAGCAGCGTAACTAGCGGCTTTTACGAGCAGTACGTC. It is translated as CASSVTSGFYEQYV.

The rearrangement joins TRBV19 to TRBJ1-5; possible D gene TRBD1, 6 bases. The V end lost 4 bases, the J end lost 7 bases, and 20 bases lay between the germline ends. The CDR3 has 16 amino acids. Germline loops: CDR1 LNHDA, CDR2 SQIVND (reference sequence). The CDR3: CASSKNSGARGQPQHF. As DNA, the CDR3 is TGTGCCAGTAGTAAGAACTCGGGGGCTAGGGGACAGCCCCAGCATTTT.

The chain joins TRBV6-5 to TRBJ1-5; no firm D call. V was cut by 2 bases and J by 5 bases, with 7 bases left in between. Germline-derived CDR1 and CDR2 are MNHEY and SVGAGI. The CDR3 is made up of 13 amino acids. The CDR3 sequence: CASSYTIDQPQHF. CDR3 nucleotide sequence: TGTGCCAGCAGTTACACAATAGATCAGCCCCAGCATTTT.

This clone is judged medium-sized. CDR3 residues: CASSYSTQGADGYTF. Written as DNA, the CDR3 is TGTGCCAGCAGTTACTCGACGCAGGGGGCGGATGGCTACACCTTC. The J gene is TRBJ1-2, the V gene TRBV6-6; 8 nucleotides agree with TRBD1. Germline V gene lookup returns CDR1 MNHNY and CDR2 SVGAGI (reference sequence). J was trimmed by 6 bases and V by 0 bases; bases with no gene match: 6. This CDR3 has 15 residues.

The CDR3 DNA reads TGCGCCAGCAGAACTTTGACAGCCACATATTCTGGGGCCAACGTCCTGACTTTC. It codes for CASRTLTATYSGANVLTF. The V gene is TRBV4-1, the J gene TRBJ2-6; weak D call: TRBD1 (5 bases). V was trimmed by 6 bases and J by 1 base, leaving 19 bases between them. The CDR3 is 18 amino acids. CDR1 is MGHRA, CDR2 YSYEKL, per germline.

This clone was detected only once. The CDR3 spells CASLGATNEKLFF. The CDR3 nucleotides read TGTGCCAGCCTAGGAGCAACTAATGAAAAACTGTTTTTT. The chain carries TRBV19 and TRBJ1-4, with D uncertain. The length of the CDR3 is 13 residues. Germline V lookup: CDR1 LNHDA, CDR2 SQIVND (reference sequence). The V end lost 9 bases, the J end lost 0 bases, and 8 bases lay between the germline ends. The whole variable domain, remainder taken from reference TRBV19 and TRBJ1-4, is DGGITQSPKYLFRKEGQNVTLSCEQNLNHDAMYWYRQDPGQGLRLIYYSQIVNDFQKGDIAEGYSVSREKKESFPLTVTSAQKNPTAFYLCASLGATNEKLFFGSGTQLSVL.

The CDR3 sequence: CASRTTGSGELFF. The CDR3 region has the DNA TGTGCCAGCCGGACGACAGGTTCCGGGGAGCTGTTTTTT. The genes are TRBV18 and TRBJ2-2; perhaps TRBD1 as D (6 bases). There are 13 residues in the CDR3. The germline V gene encodes CDR1 KGHSH and CDR2 LQKENI. Deletions cut 8 bases from V and 6 bases from J, with 13 bases between.

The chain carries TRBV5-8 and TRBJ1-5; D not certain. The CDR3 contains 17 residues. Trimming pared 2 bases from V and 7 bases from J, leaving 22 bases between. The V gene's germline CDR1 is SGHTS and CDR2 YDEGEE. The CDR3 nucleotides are TGTGCCAGCAGCTTCTCCCACGGGGAGTTGAATGGGCAGCCCCAGCATTTT. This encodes CASSFSHGELNGQPQHF.